The 16 T cell receptor beta chains reported below all come from one sample, sequenced in a study of shared T cell receptors in the human thymus. TCRdb's copy holds only in-frame clones and misses some; the assay was immunoSEQ multiplex PCR. This table holds approximately 400,000 clones, 85% to 95% found once. The sequenced sample consisted of thymocytes. These TCRs come from a human donor.

This clone appeared once. The chain uses TRBV5-4 and TRBJ1-2; tentative D call: TRBD1 (6 bases). The germline gives CDR1 SGHNT, CDR2 YYREEE (reference sequence). The CDR3 is made up of 13 amino acids. V lost 4 bases, J lost 3 bases, and 10 bases lay in between. The CDR3 region is CASSTDRYYGYTF. The CDR3 region has the DNA TGTGCCAGCAGCACCGACAGGTACTATGGCTACACCTTC.

The chain employs TRBV30 and TRBJ2-5, with D possibly being TRBD2 (5 bases). V shed 0 bases and J shed 0 bases, with 20 bases lying between them. Germline V gene lookup returns CDR1 GTSNPN and CDR2 SVGIG (reference sequence). CDR3 length equals 18 residues. CDR3 sequence (DNA): TGTGCCTGGAGTGTACATTTGACTAACGGAAGCTACCAAGAGACCCAGTACTTC. It is translated as CAWSVHLTNGSYQETQYF.

The rearrangement links TRBV6-1 to TRBJ2-7; D is unclear. Germline-derived CDR1 and CDR2 are MNHNS and SASEGT. Trimming cost V 2 bases and J 7 bases, with 18 bases left between them. This CDR3 contains 15 residues. The CDR3: CASSELSVGPPEQYF. The CDR3 nucleotides are TGTGCCAGCAGTGAACTGTCGGTAGGGCCCCCAGAGCAGTACTTC.

With respect to this clone: At one of its ends the junction is not consistent with the germline gene, which may arise from a read error. The rearrangement links TRBV7-9 to TRBJ2-7; 16 positions agree with TRBD2. This CDR3 contains 15 residues. In germline, CDR1 is SEHNR, CDR2 FQNEAQ (reference sequence). The CDR3 region has the DNA TGTGTCAGCAGCCGAGGGACTAGCGGGAGGGACGAGCAGTACTTC. It is translated as CVSSRGTSGRDEQYF. The full variable domain, completed using reference TRBV7-9 and TRBJ2-7, is DTGVSQNPRHKITKRGQNVTFRCDPISEHNRLYWYRQTLGQGPEFLTYFQNEAQLEKSRLLSDRFSAERPKGSFSTLEIQRTEQGDSAMYLCVSSRGTSGRDEQYFGPGTRLTVT.

The V and J genes are TRBV7-3 and TRBJ2-1; TRBD1 might be the D (5 bases). Germline V gene lookup returns CDR1 SGHTA and CDR2 FQGTGA. This CDR3 contains 17 residues. The germline V and J ends were trimmed by 0 bases and 1 base, with 13 bases remaining between them. The CDR3 DNA sequence: TGTGCCAGCAGCTTAACGGGCAGCAAGGGGTCCTACAATGAGCAGTTCTTC. Translating gives CASSLTGSKGSYNEQFF.

V is TRBV4-3 and J is TRBJ2-7, with 15 nucleotides matching TRBD2. The CDR3 extends over 17 amino acids. Germline values: CDR1 LGHNA, CDR2 YSLEER. The trim removed 0 bases at V and 4 bases at J, leaving 4 bases unmatched. This CDR3 reads CASSQETGLAGGYEQYF. The CDR3 bases are TGCGCCAGCAGCCAAGAAACGGGACTAGCGGGAGGATACGAGCAGTACTTC.

The chain couples TRBV18 to TRBJ2-3; TRBD2 agrees at 7 bases. The germline CDR1 and CDR2 sequences are KGHSH and LQKENI. Losses at the gene ends were 6 bases for V and 0 bases for J; bases not matched to a gene: 6. This CDR3 is 15 amino acids long. The CDR3: CASSLREGSTDTQYF. CDR3 nucleotides: TGTGCCAGCTCTCTCAGGGAGGGGAGCACAGATACGCAGTATTTT.

V is TRBV7-2 and J is TRBJ2-7; no definite D call. Germline-derived CDR1 and CDR2 are SGHTA and FQGNSA. The CDR3 is 14 amino acids. V was cut by 5 bases and J by 6 bases, with 17 bases left in between. The CDR3 sequence: CASSNTWVGGEQYF. The DNA for the CDR3 is TGTGCCAGCAGCAACACATGGGTGGGTGGCGAGCAGTACTTC.

This clone was seen just once. The chain employs TRBV6-1 and TRBJ1-2, with TRBD1 as a possible D gene (6 bases). The length of the CDR3 is 17 residues. V gave up 2 bases and J gave up 6 bases, with 22 bases separating them. The germline V gene has CDR1 MNHNS and CDR2 SASEGT. The CDR3 region has the DNA TGTGCCAGCAGTGAATACCGAGGGGGGGCGAAGGGGCATGGCTACACCTTC. It yields the protein CASSEYRGGAKGHGYTF.

V is TRBV6-1 and J is TRBJ1-1; D is unclear. The CDR3 totals 16 residues. Germline V gene lookup returns CDR1 MNHNS and CDR2 SASEGT. Trimming took off 2 bases at V and 7 bases at J, with 20 bases between the two ends. The CDR3 nucleotides read TGTGCCAGCAGTGAATGCCTGAGGGATCTTCTTTGTGAAGCTTTCTTT. It specifies CASSECLRDLLCEAFF.

This clone occurred once. Without the conserved terminal phenylalanine or tryptophan, this CDR3 likely stems from a read error. It is unclear where the CDR3 begins or ends on the DNA, so no DNA is shown, and the CDR3 is as TCRdb lists it. V usage is TRBV6-4 and J usage is TRBJ1-5. Germline loops: CDR1 MRHNA, CDR2 SNTAGT. 9 amino acids form the CDR3, both terminal residues included. The CDR3 is CASRGGLAG.

The table lists this clone with a count of one. The chain combines TRBV30 with TRBJ2-1, with D possibly TRBD2 on 6 matching bases. Per the germline V gene, CDR1 is GTSNPN and CDR2 is SVGIG (reference sequence). V was trimmed by 7 bases and J by 4 bases, leaving 29 bases between them. This CDR3 comprises 18 residues. The CDR3 DNA sequence: TGTGCCTTCAACCTGAAAGGGGCGGGACCAAAAACTTACAATGAGCAGTTCTTC. This translates into CAFNLKGAGPKTYNEQFF. Combining the CDR3 with reference TRBV30 and TRBJ2-1 gives the whole variable domain SQTIHQWPATLVQPVGSPLSLECTVEGTSNPNLYWYRQAAGRGLQLLFYSVGIGQISSEVPQNLSASRPQDRQFILSSKKLLLSDSGFYLCAFNLKGAGPKTYNEQFFGPGTRLTVL.

This clone was seen only once. This rearrangement joins TRBV5-1 to TRBJ1-2, with 7 nucleotides matching TRBD1. V lost 0 bases and J lost 4; bases outside the gene matches: 6. CDR1 SGHRS and CDR2 YFSETQ come from the germline V gene. The CDR3 is 15 residues long. The CDR3 loop reads CASSLGGGGSYGYTF. CDR3 bases: TGCGCCAGCAGCTTGGGTGGAGGGGGCAGCTATGGCTACACCTTC.

The chain joins TRBV4-1 to TRBJ2-1, with 10 positions matching TRBD2. Germline-derived CDR1 and CDR2 are MGHRA and YSYEKL. This CDR3 has 17 amino acids. The J segment lost 0 bases and the V segment lost 1 base, leaving 3 bases of the junction unmatched. CDR3 nucleotide sequence: TGCGCCAGCAGCCAAGCGGCTAGCGGGAGCTCCTACAATGAGCAGTTCTTC. Encoded protein: CASSQAASGSSYNEQFF.

The chain combines TRBV14 with TRBJ1-1; D perhaps matches TRBD1 (6 bases). Looked up from germline, CDR1 is SGHDN and CDR2 is FVKESK. V lost 3 bases and J lost 0, with 17 bases in between. CDR3 length: 17 residues. CDR3 loop: CASSQDLNREMNTEAFF. For the CDR3, the DNA is TGTGCCAGCAGCCAGGATCTGAACAGGGAGATGAACACTGAAGCTTTCTTT. Complete variable domain (other parts from reference TRBV14 and TRBJ1-1): EAGVTQFPSHSVIEKGQTVTLRCDPISGHDNLYWYRRVMGKEIKFLLHFVKESKQDESGMPNNRFLAERTGGTYSTLKVQPAELEDSGVYFCASSQDLNREMNTEAFFGQGTRLTVV.

This chain links TRBV28 with TRBJ2-3, with D possibly TRBD1 on 5 matching bases. V lost 2 bases and J 2 bases, leaving 11 bases between the germline ends. The CDR3 runs 15 residues. From germline, CDR1 is MDHEN and CDR2 SYDVKM. CDR3 loop: CASSLGAVYTDTQYF. The CDR3 DNA reads TGTGCCAGCAGTTTAGGGGCAGTCTACACAGATACGCAGTATTTT. Full variable domain (rest looked up from reference TRBV28 and TRBJ2-3): DVKVTQSSRYLVKRTGEKVFLECVQDMDHENMFWYRQDPGLGLRLIYFSYDVKMKEKGDIPEGYSVSREKKERFSLILESASTNQTSMYLCASSLGAVYTDTQYFGPGTRLTVL.